A selection of T cell receptor beta chains follows, all from one sample in a study of vaccination effects on CD4 cells after COVID-19. Antigens of these TCRs are unknown. The table came from immunoSEQ multiplex PCR; TCRdb's copy has only in-frame clones and leaves some out. Among fewer than 30,000 clones listed, approximately 76% were seen once. The starting material was CD4+ T cells from PBMCs cultured with SARS-CoV-2 spike peptides, obtained before COVID-19 vaccination. These receptors were obtained from a human donor who received a COVID-19 vaccine. The CDR3 runs from the conserved cysteine through the conserved F or W. D genes are given only for firm matches. Size is stated for part of the rows, as once, few or many counts, or as a class when the clone is expanded.

abundance | j_gene | v_gene | d_gene | CDR3aa | CDR3nt
once | TRBJ2-5 | TRBV10-1 | - | CASSESRVSQETQYF | TGCGCCAGCAGTGAGTCGAGGGTGTCCCAAGAGACCCAGTACTTC
- | TRBJ2-7 | TRBV19 | TRBD2 | CASSVSGTSGGRQYF | TGTGCCAGTAGTGTCTCCGGGACTAGCGGGGGAAGGCAGTACTTC
once | TRBJ2-2 | TRBV7-2 | TRBD2 | CASSLWGGGNTGELFF | TGTGCCAGCAGCTTATGGGGCGGGGGGAACACCGGGGAGCTGTTTTTT
- | TRBJ2-7 | TRBV19 | TRBD1 | CASSIAGTGGEQYF | TGTGCCAGTAGTATAGCCGGGACAGGGGGCGAGCAGTACTTC
- | TRBJ2-3 | TRBV7-9 | TRBD2 | CASSSSAGSTDTQYF | TGTGCCAGCAGCTCCTCAGCGGGGAGTACAGATACGCAGTATTTT
- | TRBJ2-7 | TRBV6-1 | - | CASSEHGAQSYEQYF | TGTGCCAGCAGTGAACACGGGGCGCAGTCCTACGAGCAGTACTTC
- | TRBJ2-1 | TRBV11-2 | TRBD1 | CASSLWQGARYEQFF | TGTGCCAGCAGCTTATGGCAGGGGGCGCGCTATGAGCAGTTCTTC
- | TRBJ1-5 | TRBV27 | - | CASSPQGYNQPQHF | TGTGCCAGCAGTCCGCAGGGGTATAATCAGCCCCAGCATTTT
- | TRBJ1-1 | TRBV3-1/TRBV3-2 | - | CASSQDPGPRGTEAFF | TGTGCCAGCAGCCAAGACCCAGGTCCTCGGGGCACTGAAGCTTTCTTT
- | TRBJ2-2 | TRBV7-7 | - | CASRRDSNTGELFF | TGTGCCAGCAGGCGGGACAGCAACACCGGGGAGCTGTTTTTT
once | TRBJ2-2 | TRBV24-1 | TRBD1 | CATSDSGQGPGELFF | TGTGCCACCAGTGATTCGGGACAGGGGCCCGGGGAGCTGTTTTTT
- | TRBJ2-7 | TRBV5-1 | - | CASSFGLAPTYEQYF | TGCGCCAGCAGCTTTGGCCTAGCCCCTACCTACGAGCAGTACTTC
few | TRBJ2-2 | TRBV27 | - | CASSLTSNTGELFF | TGTGCCAGCAGTTTGACGTCGAACACCGGGGAGCTGTTTTTT
- | TRBJ1-1 | TRBV19 | - | CASSGTLNTEAFF | TGTGCCAGTTCTGGGACCCTGAACACTGAAGCTTTCTTT
- | TRBJ2-5 | TRBV5-4 | - | CASSLGSQETQYF | TGTGCCAGCAGCTTAGGGTCACAAGAGACCCAGTACTTC
- | TRBJ2-5 | TRBV5-8 | - | CASSLATNQETQYF | TGTGCCAGCAGCTTGGCGACGAACCAAGAGACCCAGTACTTC
- | TRBJ2-7 | TRBV12-5 | TRBD1 | CASGSRTGFPYEQYF | TGTGCTAGTGGTTCAAGGACAGGTTTTCCCTACGAGCAGTACTTC
- | TRBJ2-3 | TRBV2 | TRBD2 | CASRLEVSGRTDTQYF | TGTGCCAGCAGGCTTGAAGTTAGCGGGAGAACAGATACGCAGTATTTT
- | TRBJ2-2 | TRBV3-1/TRBV3-2 | - | CASSQVWGANTGELFF | TGTGCCAGCAGCCAAGTGTGGGGCGCAAACACCGGGGAGCTGTTTTTT
- | TRBJ1-2 | TRBV28 | - | CASRGGVGGTNYGYTF | TGTGCCAGCAGGGGGGGGGTTGGAGGGACCAACTATGGCTACACCTTC
- | TRBJ1-1 | TRBV3-1/TRBV3-2 | - | CASSPGGVSTEAFF | TGTGCCAGCAGCCCCGGGGGAGTGAGCACTGAAGCTTTCTTT
- | TRBJ2-7 | TRBV9 | - | CASSSNREQYF | TGTGCCAGCAGCTCTAATAGGGAGCAGTACTTC
once | TRBJ2-7 | TRBV19 | - | CASSIMGPRVGSHEQYF | TGTGCCAGTAGTATTATGGGGCCTCGCGTGGGGTCCCACGAGCAGTACTTC
- | TRBJ2-5 | TRBV30 | - | CAWKWGARETQYF | TGTGCCTGGAAATGGGGAGCAAGAGAAACCCAGTACTTC
- | TRBJ2-2 | TRBV23-1 | - | CASSQAIQGLDTGELFF | TGCGCCAGCAGTCAAGCAATCCAGGGTTTGGACACCGGGGAGCTGTTTTTT
- | TRBJ1-2 | TRBV5-1 | TRBD1 | CASTNGWDRTNYGYTF | TGCGCCAGCACCAATGGGTGGGACAGGACTAACTATGGCTACACCTTC
once | TRBJ2-3 | TRBV19 | TRBD2 | CASSIQSGVADTQYF | TGTGCCAGTAGTATTCAAAGCGGGGTGGCAGATACGCAGTATTTT
- | TRBJ1-5 | TRBV5-1 | TRBD1 | CASRPGTGSNQPQHF | TGCGCCAGCAGGCCGGGGACAGGTAGCAATCAGCCCCAGCATTTT
- | TRBJ2-5 | TRBV5-1 | TRBD1 | CASSLAPGGVETQYF | TGCGCCAGCAGCTTGGCTCCAGGGGGCGTAGAGACCCAGTACTTC
once | TRBJ2-5 | TRBV7-6 | TRBD2 | CASSSLSGGAGETQYF | TGTGCCAGCAGCTCACTTAGCGGGGGGGCTGGAGAGACCCAGTACTTC
few | TRBJ2-1 | TRBV7-9 | TRBD2 | CASSPGPSGAGNEQFF | TGTGCCAGCAGCCCCGGACCTAGCGGAGCCGGGAATGAGCAGTTCTTC
few | TRBJ1-3 | TRBV5-5 | - | CASSPSGTEGNTIYF | TGTGCCAGCAGTCCATCCGGGACCGAAGGAAACACCATATATTTT
- | TRBJ1-1 | TRBV5-1 | TRBD1 | CASGKMTGDTEAFF | TGCGCCAGCGGAAAGATGACAGGGGACACTGAAGCTTTCTTT
- | TRBJ2-1 | TRBV6-4 | - | CASSDGTQSHEQFF | TGTGCCAGCAGTGACGGGACTCAGAGCCATGAGCAGTTCTTC
- | TRBJ2-1 | TRBV15 | TRBD2 | CATSTGLAGNEQFF | TGTGCCACCAGCACCGGACTAGCGGGAAATGAGCAGTTCTTC
- | TRBJ1-5 | TRBV12-5 | - | CASGLGLGQPQHF | TGTGCTAGTGGTTTGGGTCTGGGGCAGCCCCAGCATTTT
- | TRBJ1-1 | TRBV5-1 | - | CASSLVADLNTEAFF | TGCGCCAGCAGCTTGGTCGCGGATTTGAACACTGAAGCTTTCTTT
- | TRBJ1-4 | TRBV2 | TRBD1 | CASSQSGLTGGEKLFF | TGTGCCAGCAGTCAAAGTGGGCTGACAGGGGGGGAAAAACTGTTTTTT
few | TRBJ1-6 | TRBV24-1 | - | CATSVASSYNSPLHF | TGTGCCACCAGTGTCGCGAGCTCCTATAATTCACCCCTCCACTTT
- | TRBJ2-7 | TRBV7-2 | - | CASTLGQQRYEQYF | TGTGCCAGCACCCTAGGACAGCAACGTTACGAGCAGTACTTC